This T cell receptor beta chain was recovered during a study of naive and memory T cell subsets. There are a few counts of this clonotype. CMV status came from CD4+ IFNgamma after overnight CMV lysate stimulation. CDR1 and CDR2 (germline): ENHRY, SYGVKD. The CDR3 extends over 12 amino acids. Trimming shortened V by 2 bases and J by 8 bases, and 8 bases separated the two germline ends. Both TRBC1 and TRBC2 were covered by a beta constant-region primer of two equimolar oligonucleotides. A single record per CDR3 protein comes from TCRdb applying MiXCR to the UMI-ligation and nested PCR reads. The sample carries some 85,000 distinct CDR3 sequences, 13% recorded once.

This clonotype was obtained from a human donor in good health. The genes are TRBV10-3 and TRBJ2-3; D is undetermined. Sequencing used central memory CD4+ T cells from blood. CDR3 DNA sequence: TGTGCCATCAGTGAGATCGCGGTTACGCAGTATTTT. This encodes CAISEIAVTQYF.